This T cell receptor (delta chain) was identified during a study of DNA immune sequencing with unique molecular identifiers. On this clone: Only one base separates this from a far larger clonotype, so it likely reflects a read error. The sample holds other DNA sequences that translate to the same CDR3.

CDR3 length: 15 amino acids. Deletions cut 5 bases from V and 4 bases from J, with 19 bases between. Germline CDR1 and CDR2: GEAIGNYY and EKD. Primers for all 8 TRDV and 4 TRDJ genes amplified genomic DNA in 32-plex. Adapter PCR followed 3 to 4 barcoding PCR cycles that attached a 12-nucleotide UMI. TCRdb re-called the multiplex PCR reads with CATT. The sample carries about 2,200 delta-chain clones, 9.5% to 12% recorded once. The source material was gamma-delta T cells enriched from blood buffy coat, or unenriched PBMCs (not recorded which). The chain combines TRDV2 with TRDJ1; tentative D call: TRDD3 (6 bases). The clonotype originates from a human donor in good health. CDR3 sequence: CACAQLGDRDDKLIF. The CDR3 region has the DNA TGTGCCTGTGCCCAACTGGGTGATAGGGACGATAAACTCATCTTT.